The 22 T cell receptor beta chains reported below all come from one sample, sequenced in a study of cytomegalovirus exposure and HLA in healthy donors. 13 Jbeta primers and 60 Vbeta primers were used for the PCR. Data came from immunoSEQ multiplex PCR; TCRdb stores just in-frame clones and leaves some out. The table records about 150,000 clones, roughly three quarters of them present only once. The sequencing input was PBMCs. Receptors originate from a male donor in good health and CMV-seronegative.

V and J are TRBV7-2 and TRBJ1-5, with 7 bases fitting TRBD1. This CDR3 contains 13 residues. The junction had 4 bases not matched to a gene; V was cut back by 6 bases and J by 5 bases. From germline, CDR1 is SGHTA and CDR2 FQGNSA. The CDR3 is CASRGQPDQPQHF. In nucleotides, the CDR3 is TGTGCCAGCAGGGGACAGCCGGATCAGCCCCAGCATTTT.

V gene TRBV9 combines with J gene TRBJ2-1, with 12 bases identical to TRBD2. This CDR3 has 15 residues. The J segment lost 8 bases and the V segment lost 4 bases, leaving 7 bases of the junction unmatched. CDR1 is SGDLS and CDR2 is YYNGEE in the germline V gene. CDR3 sequence (DNA): TGTGCCAGCAGCTCGCTAGCGGGGGGGCCCCATGAGCAGTTCTTC. Translating gives CASSSLAGGPHEQFF. The full variable domain, with the rest looked up from reference TRBV9 and TRBJ2-1, is DSGVTQTPKHLITATGQRVTLRCSPRSGDLSVYWYQQSLDQGLQFLIQYYNGEERAKGNILERFSAQQFPDLHSELNLSSLELGDSALYFCASSSLAGGPHEQFFGPGTRLTVL.

The chain has TRBV19 and TRBJ1-5, with 8 positions matching TRBD1. The CDR3 extends over 16 amino acids. Germline CDR1 LNHDA, CDR2 SQIVND (reference sequence). Unmatched junction bases numbered 4, after V lost 3 bases and J lost 0 bases. The CDR3 DNA follows: TGTGCCAGTAGTATGACAGGGGCGGTTAGCAATCAGCCCCAGCATTTT. Protein product: CASSMTGAVSNQPQHF.

The V and J genes are TRBV7-3 and TRBJ1-5, with D perhaps TRBD1 (6 bases). Germline lookup yields CDR1 SGHTA and CDR2 FQGTGA. The CDR3 spans 17 residues. V was cut by 2 bases and J by 3 bases, with 17 bases left in between. CDR3 in amino acids: CASSLGGGGGTNQPQHF. The DNA of the CDR3 is TGTGCCAGCAGCTTAGGGGGCGGGGGGGGTACCAATCAGCCCCAGCATTTT.

The CDR3 spells CSVSEASSNQPQHF. The DNA of the CDR3 is TGCAGCGTGAGTGAGGCATCTAGCAATCAGCCCCAGCATTTT. The chain couples TRBV29-1 to TRBJ1-5; D unclear. Trimming cost V 6 bases and J 0 bases, with 12 bases left between them. The CDR3 spans 14 residues. The germline V gene encodes CDR1 SQVTM and CDR2 ANQGSEA.

This chain links TRBV11-3 with TRBJ2-1; 8 bases are a match to TRBD1. V lost 5 bases to trimming and J lost 5 bases; unmatched junction nucleotides: 8. In germline, CDR1 is SGHNT, CDR2 YENEEA. CDR3 length: 15 residues. The CDR3 reads CASSRQGAGDNEQFF. The CDR3 bases are TGTGCCAGCAGCCGCCAGGGGGCAGGGGACAATGAGCAGTTCTTC.

This chain connects TRBV5-1 to TRBJ2-5; 10 bases line up with TRBD2. Germline-derived CDR1 and CDR2 are SGHRS and YFSETQ. With 1 base clipped from V and 6 bases from J, the junction kept 9 bases outside the gene matches. This CDR3 comprises 16 residues. This CDR3 reads CASSLPASGGAKTQYF. The DNA of the CDR3 is TGCGCCAGCAGCTTGCCGGCCAGCGGGGGGGCGAAGACCCAGTACTTC.

Notes on this clone: A read error may account for a junction end that differs from germline. The chain joins TRBV7-9 to TRBJ2-7, with 7 bases aligning to TRBD1. Germline V lookup: CDR1 SEHNR, CDR2 FQNEAQ (reference sequence). The CDR3 sequence is 14 residues long. The CDR3 bases are TGTTCCAGCAGTTTACTCCCGGGACAGAACGAGCAGTACTTC. It translates to CSSSLLPGQNEQYF.

This chain joins TRBV18 and TRBJ2-1; 16 bases fit TRBD2. CDR1 and CDR2 (germline): KGHSH, LQKENI. The trim removed 3 bases at V and 10 bases at J, leaving 6 bases unmatched. CDR3 length: 16 residues. The CDR3 reads CASSPPGLAGGVEQFF. Here the CDR3 DNA reads TGTGCCAGCTCACCCCCGGGACTAGCGGGGGGGGTGGAGCAGTTCTTC.

In this sample, this clone turned up once. The chain joins TRBV7-8 to TRBJ2-3, with 7 bases identical to TRBD2. The CDR3 totals 15 residues. The V gene end was trimmed by 7 bases and the J gene end by 1 base; junction bases not matched to a gene: 8. Germline V lookup: CDR1 SGHVS, CDR2 FQNEAQ. CDR3 sequence reads: CASNQRGRGTDTQYF. Written as DNA, the CDR3 is TGTGCCAGCAATCAGCGCGGGAGAGGCACAGATACGCAGTATTTT.

This clone has just a few counts. The chain carries TRBV14 and TRBJ2-3; a possible D gene is TRBD1 (6 bases). This CDR3 region has 14 residues. CDR1 is SGHDN and CDR2 is FVKESK in the germline V gene. Trimming left V 4 bases short and J 5 bases short, with 13 bases between. The CDR3 protein is CASSPRQVGDTQYF. CDR3 in DNA: TGTGCCAGCAGCCCCCGACAGGTTGGAGATACGCAGTATTTT.

This chain joins TRBV9 and TRBJ1-1; 7 nucleotides line up with TRBD1. This CDR3 spans 15 amino acids. V lost 0 bases, J lost 6 bases, and 8 bases stayed unmatched. Germline V gene data show CDR1 as SGDLS and CDR2 as YYNGEE. The CDR3 sequence is CASSVEGARTAEAFF. CDR3 nucleotide sequence: TGTGCCAGCAGCGTAGAGGGGGCGCGTACCGCTGAAGCTTTCTTT.

This clone was counted between two and nine times. The V call is TRBV10-3, the J call TRBJ2-7; 13 nucleotides match TRBD2. The CDR3 contains 18 residues. The trim removed 6 bases at V and 0 bases at J, leaving 11 bases unmatched. The germline V gene has CDR1 ENHRY and CDR2 SYGVKD. CDR3 residues: CAIRGLAGEGESSYEQYF. The DNA for the CDR3 is TGTGCCATCAGAGGACTAGCGGGAGAGGGGGAAAGCTCCTACGAGCAGTACTTC.

The gene calls are TRBV28 and TRBJ1-2; 7 positions agree with TRBD1. The CDR3 has 14 residues. Germline values: CDR1 MDHEN, CDR2 SYDVKM. Trimming cost V 5 bases and J 7 bases; bases outside gene matches: 10. The CDR3 protein is CASSRDRVVSGYTF. The DNA for the CDR3 is TGTGCCAGCAGTCGAGACAGGGTGGTGAGTGGCTACACCTTC.

The chain has TRBV4-2 and TRBJ2-2; 11 bases fit TRBD2. CDR3 length equals 19 residues. CDR1 is LGHNA and CDR2 is YNFKEQ in the germline V gene. The junction had 14 bases not matched to a gene; V was cut back by 4 bases and J by 4 bases. In DNA form, the CDR3 reads TGTGCCAGCAGCCGTGGTTCTGTAGCGGGGGGGCCTGGCACCGGGGAGCTGTTTTTT. Protein: CASSRGSVAGGPGTGELFF.

The table lists this clone with a few counts. The chain employs TRBV4-3 and TRBJ2-3, with D uncertain. This CDR3 has 13 amino acids. Looked up from germline, CDR1 is LGHNA and CDR2 is YSLEER. Trimming left V 1 base short and J 2 bases short, with 4 bases between. The CDR3 DNA reads TGCGCCAGCAGCCAAGGGCTCACAGATACGCAGTATTTT. Its translation: CASSQGLTDTQYF.

The chain recombines TRBV5-1 with TRBJ1-1; 9 bases fit TRBD1. The CDR3 runs 13 residues. V dropped 4 bases and J dropped 8; count of bases not matched to a gene: 6. The germline gives CDR1 SGHRS, CDR2 YFSETQ. The CDR3 is CASSLGTGREAFF. Here the CDR3 DNA reads TGCGCCAGCAGCCTAGGGACAGGGAGAGAAGCTTTCTTT.

This sequence joins TRBV28 and TRBJ2-5, with D tentatively TRBD1 (5 bases). The J call is in doubt because the DNA end fits TRBJ2-7 better. CDR3 length: 14 residues. Germline V CDR1 and CDR2: MDHEN, SYDVKM. The CDR3 DNA reads TGTGCCAGCAGTCCCCCAGGGCCCCCCTACGAGCAGTACTTC. Translating it yields CASSPPGPPYEQYF.

V and J are TRBV6-5 and TRBJ2-3, with TRBD2 matching over 15 bases. Trimming removed 8 bases from V and 5 bases from J; junction bases left unmatched: 5. CDR1 is MNHEY and CDR2 is SVGAGI in the germline V gene. This CDR3 is 15 amino acids long. This chain's CDR3 is CASGGLAGGLDTQYF. DNA of the CDR3: TGTGCCAGCGGCGGACTAGCGGGGGGGCTAGATACGCAGTATTTT.

This clone was seen once. The chain has TRBV5-1 and TRBJ1-1; 7 bases fit TRBD1. From germline, CDR1 is SGHRS and CDR2 YFSETQ. The CDR3 length is 13 residues. Losses at the gene ends were 4 bases for V and 3 bases for J; bases not matched to a gene: 3. The CDR3 bases are TGCGCCAGCAGCGAAGGGACAGACACTGAAGCTTTCTTT. It encodes CASSEGTDTEAFF.

This clone turned up a few times. The chain is built from TRBV30 and TRBJ1-1; TRBD1 matches at 7 bases. This CDR3 has 14 amino acids. Looked up from germline, CDR1 is GTSNPN and CDR2 is SVGIG (reference sequence). The V gene end was trimmed by 5 bases and the J gene end by 1 base; junction bases not matched to a gene: 7. CDR3 coding DNA: TGTGCCTGGGGTTGGGGGACAGAGAACACTGAAGCTTTCTTT. Protein product: CAWGWGTENTEAFF.

The rearrangement uses TRBV7-2 and TRBJ2-7; TRBD2 is a possible D gene (6 bases). The CDR3 contains 15 residues. Germline lookup yields CDR1 SGHTA and CDR2 FQGNSA. With 5 bases removed from V and 1 base from J, the gap between germline ends came to 15 bases. CDR3 region: CASSPDGSESYEQYF. In nucleotides, the CDR3 is TGTGCCAGCAGCCCCGACGGGAGTGAGTCCTACGAGCAGTACTTC.